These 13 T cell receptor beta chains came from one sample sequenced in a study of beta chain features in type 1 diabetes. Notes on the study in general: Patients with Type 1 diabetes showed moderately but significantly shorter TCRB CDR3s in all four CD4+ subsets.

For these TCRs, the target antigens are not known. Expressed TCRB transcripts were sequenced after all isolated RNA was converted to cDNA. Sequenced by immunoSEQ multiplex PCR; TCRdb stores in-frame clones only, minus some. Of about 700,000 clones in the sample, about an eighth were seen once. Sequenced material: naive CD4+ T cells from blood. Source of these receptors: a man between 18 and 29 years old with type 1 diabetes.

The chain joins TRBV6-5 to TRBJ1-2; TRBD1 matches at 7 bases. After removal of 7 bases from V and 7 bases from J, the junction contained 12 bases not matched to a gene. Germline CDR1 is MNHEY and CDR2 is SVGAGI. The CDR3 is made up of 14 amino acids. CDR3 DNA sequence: TGTGCCAGCACCGAGACAGGGAACGATATTGGCTACACCTTC. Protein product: CASTETGNDIGYTF.

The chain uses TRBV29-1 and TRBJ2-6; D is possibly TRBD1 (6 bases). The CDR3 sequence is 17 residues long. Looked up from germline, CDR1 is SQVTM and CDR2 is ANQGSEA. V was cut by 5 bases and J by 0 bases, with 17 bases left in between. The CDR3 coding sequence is TGCAGCGTTATACGGGACACTGACTTCTCTGGGGCCAACGTCCTGACTTTC. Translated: CSVIRDTDFSGANVLTF.

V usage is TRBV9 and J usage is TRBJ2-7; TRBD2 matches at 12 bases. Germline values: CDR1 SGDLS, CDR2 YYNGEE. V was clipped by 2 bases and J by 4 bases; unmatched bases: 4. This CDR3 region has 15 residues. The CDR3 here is CASSVGLAGLYEQYF. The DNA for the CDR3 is TGTGCCAGCAGCGTGGGACTAGCGGGTTTATACGAGCAGTACTTC.

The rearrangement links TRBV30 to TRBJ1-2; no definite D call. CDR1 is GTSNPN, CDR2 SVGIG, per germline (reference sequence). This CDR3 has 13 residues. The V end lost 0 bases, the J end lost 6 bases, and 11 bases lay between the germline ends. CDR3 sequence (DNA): TGTGCCTGGAGTGTATCCAGAAGGGATGGCTACACCTTC. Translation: CAWSVSRRDGYTF. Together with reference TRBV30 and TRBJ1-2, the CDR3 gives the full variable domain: SQTIHQWPATLVQPVGSPLSLECTVEGTSNPNLYWYRQAAGRGLQLLFYSVGIGQISSEVPQNLSASRPQDRQFILSSKKLLLSDSGFYLCAWSVSRRDGYTFGSGTRLTVV.

The DNA for the CDR3 is TGTGCCACCCTGGTGAGGGCCCCCTACGAGCAGTACTTC. Amino acid sequence: CATLVRAPYEQYF. This sequence joins TRBV6-5 and TRBJ2-7; the D gene is possibly TRBD2 (5 bases). Germline loops: CDR1 MNHEY, CDR2 SVGAGI. V dropped 10 bases and J dropped 2 bases, with 15 bases sitting between them. The CDR3 totals 13 residues.

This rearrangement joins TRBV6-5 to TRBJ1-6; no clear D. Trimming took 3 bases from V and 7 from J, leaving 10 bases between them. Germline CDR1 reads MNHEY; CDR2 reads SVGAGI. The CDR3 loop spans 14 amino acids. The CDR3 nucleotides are TGTGCCAGCAGTTATTACAGAATCAATTCACCCCTCCACTTT. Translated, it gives CASSYYRINSPLHF.

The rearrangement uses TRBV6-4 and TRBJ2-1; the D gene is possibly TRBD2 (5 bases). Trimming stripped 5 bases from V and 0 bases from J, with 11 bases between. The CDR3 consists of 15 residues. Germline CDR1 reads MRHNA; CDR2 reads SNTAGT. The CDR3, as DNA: TGTGCCAGCAGTAGAGGGATCGGCTCCTACAATGAGCAGTTCTTC. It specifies CASSRGIGSYNEQFF.

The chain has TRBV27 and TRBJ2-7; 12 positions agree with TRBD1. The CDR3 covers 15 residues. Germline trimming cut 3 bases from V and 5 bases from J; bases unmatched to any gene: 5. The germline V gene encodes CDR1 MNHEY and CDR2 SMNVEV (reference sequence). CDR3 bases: TGTGCCAGCAGTTTTGGGACAGGGGGCCGAAACGAGCAGTACTTC. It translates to CASSFGTGGRNEQYF.

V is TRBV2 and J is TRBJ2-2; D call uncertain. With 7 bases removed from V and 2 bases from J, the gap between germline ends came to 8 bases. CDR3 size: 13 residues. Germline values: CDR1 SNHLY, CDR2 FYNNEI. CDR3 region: CASTVDNTGELFF. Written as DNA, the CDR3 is TGTGCCAGCACTGTAGACAACACCGGGGAGCTGTTTTTT.

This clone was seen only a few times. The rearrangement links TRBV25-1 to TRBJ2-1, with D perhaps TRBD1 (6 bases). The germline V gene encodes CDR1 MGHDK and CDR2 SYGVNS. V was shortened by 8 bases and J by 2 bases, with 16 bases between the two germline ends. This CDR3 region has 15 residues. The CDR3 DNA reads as TGTGCCAGCGTCGAAACAGGGATCGCCTACAATGAGCAGTTCTTC. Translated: CASVETGIAYNEQFF.

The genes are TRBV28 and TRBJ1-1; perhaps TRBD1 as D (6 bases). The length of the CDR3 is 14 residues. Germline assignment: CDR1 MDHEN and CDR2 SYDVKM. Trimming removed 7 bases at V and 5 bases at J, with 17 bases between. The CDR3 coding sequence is TGTGCCAGCACTATGGGAGGGGGATTAACTGAAGCTTTCTTT. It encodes CASTMGGGLTEAFF.

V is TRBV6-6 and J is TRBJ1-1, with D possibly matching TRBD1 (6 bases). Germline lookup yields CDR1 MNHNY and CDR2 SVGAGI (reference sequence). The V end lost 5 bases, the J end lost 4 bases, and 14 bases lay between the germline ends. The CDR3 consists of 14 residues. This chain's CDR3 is CASSTQGGSTEAFF. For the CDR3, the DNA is TGTGCCAGCAGTACACAGGGAGGGAGCACTGAAGCTTTCTTT.

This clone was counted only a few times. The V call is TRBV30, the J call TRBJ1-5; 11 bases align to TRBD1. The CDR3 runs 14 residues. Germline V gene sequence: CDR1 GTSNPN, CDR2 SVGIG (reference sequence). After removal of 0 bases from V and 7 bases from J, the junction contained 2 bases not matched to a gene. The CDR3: CAWSVGDRGQPQHF. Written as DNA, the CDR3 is TGTGCCTGGAGTGTCGGGGACAGGGGGCAGCCCCAGCATTTT.